These T cell receptor beta chains were read from a single sample in a study of blood T cell repertoires in COVID-19. Libraries were prepared by immunoSEQ multiplex PCR; TCRdb keeps only in-frame clonotypes and omits some of them. The sample consists of more than 150,000 clones, more than 90% of them appearing once. The sequenced sample consisted of peripheral blood. The receptors here all came from a man aged 50-59 years with acute or convalescent COVID-19. Both conserved end residues are part of each CDR3. The order of the fields is CDR3 protein, J gene, V gene, clone size. For some rows the clone size is stated as once, few or many, or as a class when expanded; others skip it.

CASGEREALSGELFF	TRBJ2-2	TRBV7-2	.
CAISGTAFNEKLFF	TRBJ1-4	TRBV10-3	.
CASSDNMAGYYGYTF	TRBJ1-2	TRBV25-1	.
CASSSTGGETQYF	TRBJ2-5	TRBV6-2/TRBV6-3	.
CASTSSTPGTDTQYF	TRBJ2-3	TRBV2	.
CASSQDSMTEAFF	TRBJ1-1	TRBV4-3	.
CASSLYQGSNQPQHF	TRBJ1-5	TRBV7-6	few
CASRVGQGASYYGYTF	TRBJ1-2	TRBV28	.
CASSFREAPLHF	TRBJ1-6	TRBV27	few
CASSLVLYEQYF	TRBJ2-7	TRBV5-5	once
CASSTDPRGYTF	TRBJ1-2	TRBV28	.
CATHRQKNTEAFF	TRBJ1-1	TRBV19	once
CASSSPGLAATDTQYF	TRBJ2-3	TRBV7-9	.
CASSPFGAGADTQYF	TRBJ2-3	TRBV6-2/TRBV6-3	.
CASSLNGRPYNEQFF	TRBJ2-1	TRBV28	.
CSAGLQADYGYTF	TRBJ1-2	TRBV29-1	.
CATSDQTDEAFF	TRBJ1-1	TRBV24-1	.
CASSLTGETEAFF	TRBJ1-1	TRBV5-5	.
CASSYSWTSGDEQFF	TRBJ2-1	TRBV6-2/TRBV6-3	.
CASSLVGRGSISNQPQHF	TRBJ1-5	TRBV7-2	.
CASSKTGSIPGYTF	TRBJ1-2	TRBV6-5	.
CASSGGNTGELFF	TRBJ2-2	TRBV9	.
CASSGQGPRGELFF	TRBJ2-2	TRBV2	.
CASSARSELSSYEQYF	TRBJ2-7	TRBV2	.